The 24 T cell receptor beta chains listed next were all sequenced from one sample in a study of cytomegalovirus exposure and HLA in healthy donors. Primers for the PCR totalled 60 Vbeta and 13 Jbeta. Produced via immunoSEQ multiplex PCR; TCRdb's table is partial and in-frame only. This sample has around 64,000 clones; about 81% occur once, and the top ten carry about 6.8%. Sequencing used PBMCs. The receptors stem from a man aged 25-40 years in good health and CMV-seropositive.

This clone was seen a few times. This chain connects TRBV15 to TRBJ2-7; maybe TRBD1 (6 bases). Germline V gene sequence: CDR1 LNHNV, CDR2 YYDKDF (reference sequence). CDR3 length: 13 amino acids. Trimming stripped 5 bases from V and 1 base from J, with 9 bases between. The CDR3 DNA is TGTGCCACCAGCCTAGGGGGATCCTACGAGCAGTACTTC. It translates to CATSLGGSYEQYF.

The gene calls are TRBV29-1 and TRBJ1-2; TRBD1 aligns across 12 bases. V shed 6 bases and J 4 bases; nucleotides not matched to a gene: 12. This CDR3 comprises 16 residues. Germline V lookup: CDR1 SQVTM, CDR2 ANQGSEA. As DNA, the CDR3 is TGCAGCGTCGAGGTCGCACCGGGACAGGGGGCCTATGGCTACACCTTC. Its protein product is CSVEVAPGQGAYGYTF. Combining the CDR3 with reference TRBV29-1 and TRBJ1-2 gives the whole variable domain SAVISQKPSRDICQRGTSLTIQCQVDSQVTMMFWYRQQPGQSLTLIATANQGSEATYESGFVIDKFPISRPNLTFSTLTVSNMSPEDSSIYLCSVEVAPGQGAYGYTFGSGTRLTVV.

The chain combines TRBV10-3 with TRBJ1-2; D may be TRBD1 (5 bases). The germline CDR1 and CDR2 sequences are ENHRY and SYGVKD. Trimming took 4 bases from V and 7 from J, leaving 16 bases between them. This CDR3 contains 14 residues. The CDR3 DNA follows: TGTGCCATCAGTGTGCAAGGGGAGGGTGTTGGCTACACCTTC. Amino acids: CAISVQGEGVGYTF.

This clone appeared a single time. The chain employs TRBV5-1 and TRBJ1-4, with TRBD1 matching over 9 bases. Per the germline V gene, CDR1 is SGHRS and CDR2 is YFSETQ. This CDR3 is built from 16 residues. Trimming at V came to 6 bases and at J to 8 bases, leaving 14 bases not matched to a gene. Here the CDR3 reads CASTQGAGQGREKLFF. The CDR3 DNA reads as TGCGCCAGCACCCAGGGAGCGGGACAGGGACGGGAAAAACTGTTTTTT.

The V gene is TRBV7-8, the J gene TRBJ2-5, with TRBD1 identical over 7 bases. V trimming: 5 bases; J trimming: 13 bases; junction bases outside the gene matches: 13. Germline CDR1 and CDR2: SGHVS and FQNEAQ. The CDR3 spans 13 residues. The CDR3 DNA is TGTGCCAGCAGCCCCGGGACAGACTGCCAAGGGTACTTC. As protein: CASSPGTDCQGYF.

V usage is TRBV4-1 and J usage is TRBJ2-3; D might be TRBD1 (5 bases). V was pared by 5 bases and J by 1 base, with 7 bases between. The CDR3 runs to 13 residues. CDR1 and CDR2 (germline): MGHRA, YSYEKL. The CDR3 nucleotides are TGCGCCAGCAGCGGGGCGGGCACAGATACGCAGTATTTT. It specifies CASSGAGTDTQYF.

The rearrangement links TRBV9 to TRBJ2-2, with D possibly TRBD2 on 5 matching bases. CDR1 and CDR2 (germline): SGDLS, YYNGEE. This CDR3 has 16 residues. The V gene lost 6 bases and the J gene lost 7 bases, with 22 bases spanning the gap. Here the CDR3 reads CASTRLPGSHRGELFF. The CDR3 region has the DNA TGTGCCAGCACCCGGCTCCCGGGGAGCCACCGCGGGGAGCTGTTTTTT.

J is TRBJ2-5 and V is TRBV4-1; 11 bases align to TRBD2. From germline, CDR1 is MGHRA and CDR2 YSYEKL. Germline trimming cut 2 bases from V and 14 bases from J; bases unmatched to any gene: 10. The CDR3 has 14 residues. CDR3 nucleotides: TGCGCCAGCAGCCAATCGGTGGCGGGACTAGCGGATTACTTC. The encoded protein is CASSQSVAGLADYF.

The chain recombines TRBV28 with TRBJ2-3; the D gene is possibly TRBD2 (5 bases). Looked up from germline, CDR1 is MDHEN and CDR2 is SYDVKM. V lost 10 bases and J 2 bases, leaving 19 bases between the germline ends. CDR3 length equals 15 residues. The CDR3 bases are TGTGCCACCCGCGTGGGGTTGAGGGTCACAGATACGCAGTATTTT. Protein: CATRVGLRVTDTQYF.

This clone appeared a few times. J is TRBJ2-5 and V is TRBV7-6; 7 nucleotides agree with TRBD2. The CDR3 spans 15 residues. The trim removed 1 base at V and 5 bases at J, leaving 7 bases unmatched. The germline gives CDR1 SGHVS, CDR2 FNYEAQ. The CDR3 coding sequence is TGTGCCAGCAGCTTAGTCGCGGGGGAAAGGGAGACCCAGTACTTC. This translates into CASSLVAGERETQYF.

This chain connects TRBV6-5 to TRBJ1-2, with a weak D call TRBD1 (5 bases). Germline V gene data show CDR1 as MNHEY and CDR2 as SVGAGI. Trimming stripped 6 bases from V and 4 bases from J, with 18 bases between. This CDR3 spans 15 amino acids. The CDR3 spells CASRGTIQAGYGYTF. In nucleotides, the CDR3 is TGTGCCAGCAGGGGGACTATCCAAGCGGGCTATGGCTACACCTTC.

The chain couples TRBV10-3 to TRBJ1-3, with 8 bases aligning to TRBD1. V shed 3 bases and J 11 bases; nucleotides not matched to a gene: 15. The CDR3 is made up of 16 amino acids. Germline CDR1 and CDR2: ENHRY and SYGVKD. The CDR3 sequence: CAISEDPGQAISSIYF. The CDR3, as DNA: TGTGCCATCAGTGAAGACCCGGGACAGGCGATTTCGTCCATATATTTT.

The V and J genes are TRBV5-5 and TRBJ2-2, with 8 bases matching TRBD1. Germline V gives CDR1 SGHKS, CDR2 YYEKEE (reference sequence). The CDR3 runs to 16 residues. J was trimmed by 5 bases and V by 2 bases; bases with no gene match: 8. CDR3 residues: CASSFRQGISTGELFF. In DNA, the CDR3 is TGTGCCAGCAGCTTCAGACAGGGGATATCAACCGGGGAGCTGTTTTTT.

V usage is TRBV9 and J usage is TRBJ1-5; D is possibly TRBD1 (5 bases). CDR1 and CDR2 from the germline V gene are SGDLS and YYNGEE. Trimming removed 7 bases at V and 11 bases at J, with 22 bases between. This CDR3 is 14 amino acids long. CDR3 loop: CASGRLDGGDAQHF. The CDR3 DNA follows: TGTGCCAGCGGCCGACTCGACGGGGGAGATGCCCAGCATTTT.

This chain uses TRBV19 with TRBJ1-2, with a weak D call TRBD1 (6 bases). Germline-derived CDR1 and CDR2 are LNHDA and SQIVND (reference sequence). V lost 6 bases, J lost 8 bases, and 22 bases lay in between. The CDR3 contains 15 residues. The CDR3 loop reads CASSPGQRAPWGYTF. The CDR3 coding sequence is TGTGCCAGTAGCCCCGGACAGCGAGCCCCGTGGGGCTACACCTTC.

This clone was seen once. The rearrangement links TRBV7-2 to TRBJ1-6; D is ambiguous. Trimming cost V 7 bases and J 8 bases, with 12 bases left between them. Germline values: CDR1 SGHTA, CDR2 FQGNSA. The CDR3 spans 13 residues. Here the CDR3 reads CASTTSSDSPLHF. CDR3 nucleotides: TGTGCCAGCACTACTAGTTCAGATTCACCCCTCCACTTT.

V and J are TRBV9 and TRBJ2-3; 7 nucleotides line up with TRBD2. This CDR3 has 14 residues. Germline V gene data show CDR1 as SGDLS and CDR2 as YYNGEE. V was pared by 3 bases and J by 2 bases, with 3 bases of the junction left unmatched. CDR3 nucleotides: TGTGCCAGCAGCGCCGGGGGGACCACAGATACGCAGTATTTT. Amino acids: CASSAGGTTDTQYF.

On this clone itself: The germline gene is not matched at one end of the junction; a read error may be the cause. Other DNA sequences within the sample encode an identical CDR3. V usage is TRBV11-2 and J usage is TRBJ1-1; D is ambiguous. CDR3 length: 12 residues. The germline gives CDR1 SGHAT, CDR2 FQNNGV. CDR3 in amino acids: CASRPAGTEAFF. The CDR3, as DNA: TGTGCCAGCAGGCCGGCGGGCACTGAGGCTTTCTTT. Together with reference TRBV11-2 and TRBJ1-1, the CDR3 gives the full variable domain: EAGVAQSPRYKIIEKRQSVAFWCNPISGHATLYWYQQILGQGPKLLIQFQNNGVVDDSQLPKDRFSAERLKGVDSTLKIQPAKLEDSAVYLCASRPAGTEAFFGQGTRLTVV.

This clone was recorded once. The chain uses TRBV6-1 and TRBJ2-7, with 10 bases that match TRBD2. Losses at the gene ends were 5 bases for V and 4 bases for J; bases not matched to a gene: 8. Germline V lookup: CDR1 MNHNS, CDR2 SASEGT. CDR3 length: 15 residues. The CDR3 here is CASSPKSGGGYEQYF. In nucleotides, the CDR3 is TGTGCCAGCAGTCCCAAGAGCGGGGGGGGGTACGAGCAGTACTTC.

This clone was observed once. CDR3: CASKWAGYTF. CDR3 sequence (DNA): TGTGCCAGCAAGTGGGCTGGCTACACCTTC. The J gene is TRBJ1-2, the V gene TRBV2; D ambiguous. With 7 bases removed from V and 7 bases from J, the gap between germline ends came to 7 bases. Germline V gives CDR1 SNHLY, CDR2 FYNNEI. The CDR3 is 10 amino acids.

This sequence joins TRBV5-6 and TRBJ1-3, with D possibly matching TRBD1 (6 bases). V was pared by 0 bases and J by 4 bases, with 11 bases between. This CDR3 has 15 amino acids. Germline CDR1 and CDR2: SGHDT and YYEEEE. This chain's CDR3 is CASSLAGVLGNTIYF. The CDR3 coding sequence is TGTGCCAGCAGCTTGGCAGGGGTCCTCGGAAACACCATATATTTT.

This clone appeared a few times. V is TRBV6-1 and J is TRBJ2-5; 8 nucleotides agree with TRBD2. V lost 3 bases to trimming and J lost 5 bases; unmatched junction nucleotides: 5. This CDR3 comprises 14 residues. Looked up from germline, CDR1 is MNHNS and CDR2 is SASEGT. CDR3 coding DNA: TGTGCCAGCAGTGATCCTAGCGGGTGGGAGACCCAGTACTTC. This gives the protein CASSDPSGWETQYF.

The CDR3 here is CASSLIAGGPNEQFF. Written as DNA, the CDR3 is TGTGCCAGCAGTTTGATAGCGGGGGGACCCAATGAGCAGTTCTTC. The chain couples TRBV27 to TRBJ2-1; 10 positions agree with TRBD2. This CDR3 comprises 15 residues. Germline V gene data show CDR1 as MNHEY and CDR2 as SMNVEV (reference sequence). Germline trimming cut 3 bases from V and 6 bases from J; bases unmatched to any gene: 5.

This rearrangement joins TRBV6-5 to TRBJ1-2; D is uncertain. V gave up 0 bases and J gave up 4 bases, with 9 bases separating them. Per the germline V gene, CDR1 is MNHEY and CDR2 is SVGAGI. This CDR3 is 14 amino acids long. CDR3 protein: CASSYSGRSYGYTF. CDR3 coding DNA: TGTGCCAGCAGTTACTCTGGGAGATCCTATGGCTACACCTTC.